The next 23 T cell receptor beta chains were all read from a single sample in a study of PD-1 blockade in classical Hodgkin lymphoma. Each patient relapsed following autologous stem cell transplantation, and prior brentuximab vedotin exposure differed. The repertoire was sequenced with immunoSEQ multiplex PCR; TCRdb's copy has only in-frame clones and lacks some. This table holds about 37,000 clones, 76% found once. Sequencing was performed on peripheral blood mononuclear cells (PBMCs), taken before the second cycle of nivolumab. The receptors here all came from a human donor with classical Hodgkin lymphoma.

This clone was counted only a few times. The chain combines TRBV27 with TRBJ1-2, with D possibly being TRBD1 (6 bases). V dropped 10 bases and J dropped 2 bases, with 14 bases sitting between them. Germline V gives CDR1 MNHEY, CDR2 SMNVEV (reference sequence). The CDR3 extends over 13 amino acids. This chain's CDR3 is CATSTDRNYGYTF. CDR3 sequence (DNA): TGTGCCACTTCTACCGACAGGAACTATGGCTACACCTTC.

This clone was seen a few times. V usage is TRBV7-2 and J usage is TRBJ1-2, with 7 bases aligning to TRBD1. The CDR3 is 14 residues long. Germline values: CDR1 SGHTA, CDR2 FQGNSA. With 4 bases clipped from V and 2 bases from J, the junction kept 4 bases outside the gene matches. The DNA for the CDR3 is TGTGCCAGCAGCTCCCCACAGGGGAACTATGGCTACACCTTC. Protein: CASSSPQGNYGYTF.

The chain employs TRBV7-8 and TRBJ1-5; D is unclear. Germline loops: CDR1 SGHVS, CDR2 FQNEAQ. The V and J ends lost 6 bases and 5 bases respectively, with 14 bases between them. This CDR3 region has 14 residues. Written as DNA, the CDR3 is TGTGCCAGCAGTCTGGGGTCTTTTGATCAGCCCCAGCATTTT. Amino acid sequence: CASSLGSFDQPQHF.

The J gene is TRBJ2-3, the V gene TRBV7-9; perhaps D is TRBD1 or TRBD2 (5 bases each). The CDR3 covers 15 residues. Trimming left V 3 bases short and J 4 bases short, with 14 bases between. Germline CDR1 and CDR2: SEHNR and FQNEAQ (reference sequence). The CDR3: CASSLLAGRSDTQYF. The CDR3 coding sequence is TGTGCCAGCAGCTTGTTGGCAGGGAGATCAGATACGCAGTATTTT.

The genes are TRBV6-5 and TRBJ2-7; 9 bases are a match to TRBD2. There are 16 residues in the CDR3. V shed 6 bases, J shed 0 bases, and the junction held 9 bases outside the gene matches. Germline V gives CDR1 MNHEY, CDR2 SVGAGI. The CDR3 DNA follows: TGTGCCAGCAGATACACTACTAGCGGGTACTCCTACGAGCAGTACTTC. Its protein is CASRYTTSGYSYEQYF.

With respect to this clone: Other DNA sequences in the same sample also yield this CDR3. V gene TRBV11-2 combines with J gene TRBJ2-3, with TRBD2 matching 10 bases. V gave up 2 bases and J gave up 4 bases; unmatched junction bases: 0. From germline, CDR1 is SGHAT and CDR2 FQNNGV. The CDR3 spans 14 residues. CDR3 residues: CASSLLAGADTQYF. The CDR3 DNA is TGTGCCAGCAGCTTACTAGCGGGGGCAGATACGCAGTATTTT.

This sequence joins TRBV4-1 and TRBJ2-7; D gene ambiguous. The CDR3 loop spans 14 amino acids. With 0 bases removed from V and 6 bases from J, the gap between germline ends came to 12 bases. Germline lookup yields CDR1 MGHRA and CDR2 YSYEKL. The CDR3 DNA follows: TGCGCCAGCAGCCAAGACCGCCGCCCCGGCGAGCAGTACTTC. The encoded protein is CASSQDRRPGEQYF.

CDR3 DNA: TGTGCCAGCAGCTCCTTGCCAGTAAAAGAGACCCAGTACTTC. This translates into CASSSLPVKETQYF. The chain couples TRBV7-8 to TRBJ2-5, with unresolved D. This CDR3 has 14 residues. Trimming shortened V by 4 bases and J by 3 bases, and 12 bases separated the two germline ends. The V gene's germline CDR1 is SGHVS and CDR2 FQNEAQ.

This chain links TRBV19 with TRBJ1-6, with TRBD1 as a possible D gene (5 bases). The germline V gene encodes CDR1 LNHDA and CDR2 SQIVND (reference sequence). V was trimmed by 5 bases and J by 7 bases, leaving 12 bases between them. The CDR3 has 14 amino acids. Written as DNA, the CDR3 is TGTGCCAGTAGTTTCCCGACAGCCAATTCACCCCTCCACTTT. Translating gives CASSFPTANSPLHF.

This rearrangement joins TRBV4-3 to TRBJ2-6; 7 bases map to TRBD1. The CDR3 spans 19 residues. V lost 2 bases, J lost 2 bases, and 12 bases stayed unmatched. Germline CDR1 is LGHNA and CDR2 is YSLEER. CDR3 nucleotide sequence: TGCGCCAGCAGCCAATTTCGACAGGGCCGTTTGACTGGGGCCAACGTCCTGACTTTC. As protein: CASSQFRQGRLTGANVLTF.

The CDR3: CASSRDSTEQYF. Written as DNA, the CDR3 is TGTGCCAGTAGCCGAGACAGCACCGAGCAGTACTTC. This chain links TRBV19 with TRBJ2-7; a weak D match, TRBD1 (5 bases). CDR3 length: 12 residues. In germline, CDR1 is LNHDA, CDR2 SQIVND (reference sequence). V shed 6 bases and J shed 6 bases, with 12 bases lying between them.

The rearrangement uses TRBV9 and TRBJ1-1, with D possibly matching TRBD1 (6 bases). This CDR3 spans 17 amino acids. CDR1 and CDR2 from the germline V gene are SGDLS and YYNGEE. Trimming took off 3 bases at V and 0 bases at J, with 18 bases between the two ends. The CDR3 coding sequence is TGTGCCAGCAGCGGGGCGGGACAAAAGATTATGAACACTGAAGCTTTCTTT. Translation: CASSGAGQKIMNTEAFF. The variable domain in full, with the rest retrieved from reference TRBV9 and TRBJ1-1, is DSGVTQTPKHLITATGQRVTLRCSPRSGDLSVYWYQQSLDQGLQFLIQYYNGEERAKGNILERFSAQQFPDLHSELNLSSLELGDSALYFCASSGAGQKIMNTEAFFGQGTRLTVV.

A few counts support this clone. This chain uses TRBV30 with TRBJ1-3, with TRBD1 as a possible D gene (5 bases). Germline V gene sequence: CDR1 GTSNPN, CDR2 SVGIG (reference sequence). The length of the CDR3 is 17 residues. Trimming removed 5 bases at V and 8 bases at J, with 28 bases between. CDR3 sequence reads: CAWGTQFEGFTGDTIYF. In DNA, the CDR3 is TGTGCCTGGGGAACCCAGTTTGAGGGGTTTACCGGAGACACCATATATTTT.

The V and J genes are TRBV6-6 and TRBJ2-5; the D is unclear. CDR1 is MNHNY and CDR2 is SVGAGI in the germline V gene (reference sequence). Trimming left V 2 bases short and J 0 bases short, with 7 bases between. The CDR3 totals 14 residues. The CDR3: CASSYAGNQETQYF. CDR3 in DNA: TGTGCCAGCAGTTACGCCGGCAACCAAGAGACCCAGTACTTC.

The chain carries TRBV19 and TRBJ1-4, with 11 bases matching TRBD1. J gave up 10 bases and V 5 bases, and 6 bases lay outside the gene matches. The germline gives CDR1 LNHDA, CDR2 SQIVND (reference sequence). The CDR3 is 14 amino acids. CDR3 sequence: CASSAAGTGGKLFF. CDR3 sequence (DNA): TGTGCCAGTAGTGCTGCTGGGACAGGGGGAAAACTGTTTTTT.

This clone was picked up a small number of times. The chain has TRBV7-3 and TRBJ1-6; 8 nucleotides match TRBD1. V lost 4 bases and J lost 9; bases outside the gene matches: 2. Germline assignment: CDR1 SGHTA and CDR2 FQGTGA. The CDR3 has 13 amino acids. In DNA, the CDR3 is TGTGCCAGCAGCTCTACAGGGGGTTCACCCCTCCACTTT. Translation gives CASSSTGGSPLHF.

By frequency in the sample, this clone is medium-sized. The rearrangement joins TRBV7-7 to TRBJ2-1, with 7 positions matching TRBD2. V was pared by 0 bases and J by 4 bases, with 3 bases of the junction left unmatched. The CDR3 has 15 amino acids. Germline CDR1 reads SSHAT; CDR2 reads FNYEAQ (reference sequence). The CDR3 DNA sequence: TGTGCCAGCAGCTTAGCAGCGGGGACTTACAATGAGCAGTTCTTC. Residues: CASSLAAGTYNEQFF. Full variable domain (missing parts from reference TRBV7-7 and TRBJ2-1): GAGVSQSPRYKVTKRGQDVTLRCDPISSHATLYWYQQALGQGPEFLTYFNYEAQPDKSGLPSDRFSAERPEGSISTLTIQRTEQRDSAMYRCASSLAAGTYNEQFFGPGTRLTVL.

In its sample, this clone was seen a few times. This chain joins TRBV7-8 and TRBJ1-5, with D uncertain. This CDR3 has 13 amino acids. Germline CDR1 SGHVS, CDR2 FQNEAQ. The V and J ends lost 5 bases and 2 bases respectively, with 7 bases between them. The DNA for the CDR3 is TGTGCCAGCAGCCTGTCGGGCAATCAGCCCCAGCATTTT. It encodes CASSLSGNQPQHF.

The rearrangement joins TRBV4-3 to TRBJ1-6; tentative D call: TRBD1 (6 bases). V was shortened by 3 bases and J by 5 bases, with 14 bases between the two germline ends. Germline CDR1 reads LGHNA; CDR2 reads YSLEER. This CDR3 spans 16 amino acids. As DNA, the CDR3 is TGCGCCAGCAGCCAGACCCCGGGACATGATAATTCACCCCTCCACTTT. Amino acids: CASSQTPGHDNSPLHF.

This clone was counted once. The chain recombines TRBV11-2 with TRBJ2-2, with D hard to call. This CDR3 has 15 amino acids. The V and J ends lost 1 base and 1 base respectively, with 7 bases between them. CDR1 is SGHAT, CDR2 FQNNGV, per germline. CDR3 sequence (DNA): TGTGCCAGCAGCTTAGGTCGGGTGAACACCGGGGAGCTGTTTTTT. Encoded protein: CASSLGRVNTGELFF. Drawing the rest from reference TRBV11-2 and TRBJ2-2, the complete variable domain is EAGVAQSPRYKIIEKRQSVAFWCNPISGHATLYWYQQILGQGPKLLIQFQNNGVVDDSQLPKDRFSAERLKGVDSTLKIQPAKLEDSAVYLCASSLGRVNTGELFFGEGSRLTVL.

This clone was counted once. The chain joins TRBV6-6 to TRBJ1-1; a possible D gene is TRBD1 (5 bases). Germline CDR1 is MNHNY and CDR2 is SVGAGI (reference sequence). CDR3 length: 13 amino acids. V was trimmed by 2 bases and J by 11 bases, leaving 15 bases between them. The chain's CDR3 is CASSYTGAPGAFF. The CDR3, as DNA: TGTGCCAGCAGTTACACTGGGGCGCCCGGGGCTTTCTTT.

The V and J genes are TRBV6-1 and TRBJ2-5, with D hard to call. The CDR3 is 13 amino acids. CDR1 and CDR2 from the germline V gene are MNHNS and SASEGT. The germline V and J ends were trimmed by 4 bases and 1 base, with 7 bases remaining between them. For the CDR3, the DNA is TGTGCCAGCAGTGTCGGCAGCCAAGAGACCCAGTACTTC. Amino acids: CASSVGSQETQYF.

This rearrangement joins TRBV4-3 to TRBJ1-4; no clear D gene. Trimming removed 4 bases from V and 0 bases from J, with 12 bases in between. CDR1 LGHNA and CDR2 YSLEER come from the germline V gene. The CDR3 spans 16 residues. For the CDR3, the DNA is TGCGCCAGCAGCCTTGTCGCAGTCGCAACTAATGAAAAACTGTTTTTT. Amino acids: CASSLVAVATNEKLFF.